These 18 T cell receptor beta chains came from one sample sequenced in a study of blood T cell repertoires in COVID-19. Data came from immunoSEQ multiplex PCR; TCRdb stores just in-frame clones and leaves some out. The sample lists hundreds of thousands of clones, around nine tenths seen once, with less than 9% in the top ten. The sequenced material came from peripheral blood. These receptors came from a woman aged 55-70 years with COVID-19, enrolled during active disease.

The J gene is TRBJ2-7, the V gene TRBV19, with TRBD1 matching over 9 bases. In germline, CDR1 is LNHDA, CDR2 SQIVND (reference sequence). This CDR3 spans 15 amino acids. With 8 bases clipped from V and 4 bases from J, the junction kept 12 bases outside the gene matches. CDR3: CASPTPGQGAYEQYF. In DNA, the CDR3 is TGTGCCAGTCCGACTCCGGGACAGGGAGCGTACGAGCAGTACTTC.

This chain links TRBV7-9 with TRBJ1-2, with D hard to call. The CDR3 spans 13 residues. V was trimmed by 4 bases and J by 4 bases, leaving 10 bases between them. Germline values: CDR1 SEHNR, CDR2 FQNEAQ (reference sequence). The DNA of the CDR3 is TGTGCCAGCAGCTCGAGGTCTCCCTATGGCTACACCTTC. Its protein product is CASSSRSPYGYTF.

The CDR3 here is CASSQDRGQGDTEAFF. The CDR3 DNA is TGCGCCAGCAGCCAAGATCGAGGACAGGGGGACACTGAAGCTTTCTTT. V usage is TRBV4-1 and J usage is TRBJ1-1; 10 nucleotides match TRBD1. Trimming removed 0 bases from V and 3 bases from J; junction bases left unmatched: 4. Germline CDR1 reads MGHRA; CDR2 reads YSYEKL. The CDR3 extends over 16 amino acids.

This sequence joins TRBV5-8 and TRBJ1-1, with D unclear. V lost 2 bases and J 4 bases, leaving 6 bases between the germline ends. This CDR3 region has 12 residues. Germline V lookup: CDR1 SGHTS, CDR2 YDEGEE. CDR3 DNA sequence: TGTGCCAGCAGCTTACTCGGCACTGAAGCTTTCTTT. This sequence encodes CASSLLGTEAFF. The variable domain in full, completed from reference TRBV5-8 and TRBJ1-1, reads EAGVTQSPTHLIKTRGQQATLRCSPISGHTSVYWYQQALGLGLQFLLWYDEGEERNRGNFPPRFSGRQFPNYSSELNVNALELEDSALYLCASSLLGTEAFFGQGTRLTVV.

CDR3 nucleotides: TGTGCCAGCAGCACCCATAGCGGCGGCGGGGGGCCCCCCGGGGAGCTGTTTTTT. Translated: CASSTHSGGGGPPGELFF. The chain joins TRBV9 to TRBJ2-2, with 8 positions matching TRBD2. Unmatched junction bases numbered 17, after V lost 4 bases and J lost 6 bases. The germline V gene encodes CDR1 SGDLS and CDR2 YYNGEE. The CDR3 has 18 amino acids.

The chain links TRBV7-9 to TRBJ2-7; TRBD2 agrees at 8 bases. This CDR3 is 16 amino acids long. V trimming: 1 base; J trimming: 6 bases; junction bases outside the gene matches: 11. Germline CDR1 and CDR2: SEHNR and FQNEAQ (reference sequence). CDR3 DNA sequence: TGTGCCAGCAGCTTAGACGGGGCGGGGGGTTCTCTCGAGCAGTACTTC. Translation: CASSLDGAGGSLEQYF.

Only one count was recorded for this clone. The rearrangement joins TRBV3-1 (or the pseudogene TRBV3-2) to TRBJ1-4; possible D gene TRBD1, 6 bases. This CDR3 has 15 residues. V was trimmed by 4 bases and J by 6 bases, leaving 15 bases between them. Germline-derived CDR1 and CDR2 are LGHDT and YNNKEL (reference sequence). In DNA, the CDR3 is TGTGCCAGCAGCCCGACCCAGGGGCTCGATGAAAAACTGTTTTTT. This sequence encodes CASSPTQGLDEKLFF.

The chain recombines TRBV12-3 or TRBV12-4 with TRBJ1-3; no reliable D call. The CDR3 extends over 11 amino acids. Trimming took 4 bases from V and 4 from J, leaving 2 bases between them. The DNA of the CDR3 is TGTGCCAGCAGTTCGGGAAACACCATATATTTT. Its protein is CASSSGNTIYF.

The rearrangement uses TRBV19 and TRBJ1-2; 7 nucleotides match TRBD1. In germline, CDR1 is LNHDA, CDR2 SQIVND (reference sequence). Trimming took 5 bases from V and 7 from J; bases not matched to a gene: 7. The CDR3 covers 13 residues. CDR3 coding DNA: TGTGCCAGTAGTGTCGACAGGGTTACTGGCTACACCTTC. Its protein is CASSVDRVTGYTF.

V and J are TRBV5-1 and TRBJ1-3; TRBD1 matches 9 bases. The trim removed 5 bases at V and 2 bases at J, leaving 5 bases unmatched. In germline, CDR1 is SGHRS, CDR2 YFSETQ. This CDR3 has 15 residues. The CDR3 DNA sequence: TGCGCCAGCAGTACAGGGGGCGTTGCTGGAAACACCATATATTTT. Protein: CASSTGGVAGNTIYF.

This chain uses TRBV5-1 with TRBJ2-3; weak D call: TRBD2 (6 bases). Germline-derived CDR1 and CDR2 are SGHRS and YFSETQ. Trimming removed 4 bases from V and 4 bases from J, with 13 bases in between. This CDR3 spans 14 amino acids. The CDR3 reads CASSHGVAADTQYF. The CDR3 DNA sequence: TGCGCCAGCAGCCACGGGGTAGCGGCAGATACGCAGTATTTT.

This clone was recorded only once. The CDR3 spells CSVALGASGNTIYF. The DNA of the CDR3 is TGCAGCGTTGCATTGGGGGCCTCTGGAAACACCATATATTTT. This chain links TRBV29-1 with TRBJ1-3; TRBD1 is a possible D gene (6 bases). There are 14 residues in the CDR3. V was pared by 4 bases and J by 0 bases, with 10 bases between. Germline CDR1 SQVTM, CDR2 ANQGSEA.

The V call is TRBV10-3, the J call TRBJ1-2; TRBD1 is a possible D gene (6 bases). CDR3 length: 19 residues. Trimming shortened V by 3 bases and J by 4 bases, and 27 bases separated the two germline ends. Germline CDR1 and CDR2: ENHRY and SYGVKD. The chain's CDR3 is CAISDLGDSGGAGVYGYTF. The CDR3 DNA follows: TGTGCCATCAGTGATTTGGGTGACTCTGGGGGCGCCGGAGTCTATGGCTACACCTTC.

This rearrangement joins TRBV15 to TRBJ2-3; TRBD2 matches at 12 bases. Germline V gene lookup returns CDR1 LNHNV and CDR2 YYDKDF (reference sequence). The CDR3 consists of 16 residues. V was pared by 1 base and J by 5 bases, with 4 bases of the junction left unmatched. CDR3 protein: CATSRGKTSGGDTQYF. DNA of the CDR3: TGTGCCACCAGCAGAGGAAAGACTAGCGGGGGAGATACGCAGTATTTT.

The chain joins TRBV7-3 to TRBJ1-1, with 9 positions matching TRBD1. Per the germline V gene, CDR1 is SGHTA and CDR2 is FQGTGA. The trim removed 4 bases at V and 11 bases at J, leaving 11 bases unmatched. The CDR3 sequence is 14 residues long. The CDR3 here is CASSSTTQGALAFF. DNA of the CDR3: TGTGCCAGCAGCTCAACCACACAGGGGGCCTTGGCTTTCTTT.

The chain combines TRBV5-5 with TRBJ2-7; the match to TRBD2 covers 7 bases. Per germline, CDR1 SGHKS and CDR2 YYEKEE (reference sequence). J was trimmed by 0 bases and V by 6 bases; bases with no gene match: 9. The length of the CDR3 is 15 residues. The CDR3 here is CASTPSGRSSYEQYF. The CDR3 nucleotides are TGTGCCAGCACTCCTAGCGGTAGGAGCTCCTACGAGCAGTACTTC.

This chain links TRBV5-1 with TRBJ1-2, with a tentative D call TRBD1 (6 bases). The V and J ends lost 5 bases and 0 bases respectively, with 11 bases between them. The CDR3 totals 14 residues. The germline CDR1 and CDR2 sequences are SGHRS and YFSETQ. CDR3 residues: CASRAGTPNYGYTF. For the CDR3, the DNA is TGCGCCAGCAGGGCCGGGACACCTAACTATGGCTACACCTTC. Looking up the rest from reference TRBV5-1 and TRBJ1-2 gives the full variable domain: KAGVTQTPRYLIKTRGQQVTLSCSPISGHRSVSWYQQTPGQGLQFLFEYFSETQRNKGNFPGRFSGRQFSNSRSEMNVSTLELGDSALYLCASRAGTPNYGYTFGSGTRLTVV.

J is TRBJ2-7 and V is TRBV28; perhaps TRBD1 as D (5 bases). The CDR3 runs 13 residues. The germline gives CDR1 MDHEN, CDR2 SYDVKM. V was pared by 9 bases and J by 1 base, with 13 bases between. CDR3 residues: CASQTALSYEQYF. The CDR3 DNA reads TGTGCCAGTCAGACAGCCTTATCCTACGAGCAGTACTTC. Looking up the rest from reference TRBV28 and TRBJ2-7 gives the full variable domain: DVKVTQSSRYLVKRTGEKVFLECVQDMDHENMFWYRQDPGLGLRLIYFSYDVKMKEKGDIPEGYSVSREKKERFSLILESASTNQTSMYLCASQTALSYEQYFGPGTRLTVT.